This T cell receptor beta chain was observed in a study of T-cell memory formation after mild COVID-19. Study-wide background: The two donors had largely donor-specific TCR clusters.

This clonotype showed up just a few times. Its specificity is unknown. Study-level findings and limits: Researchers found some responding clones in pre-infection memory, a sign that cross-reactive memory joined. Mostly located in CM and EM were contracting CD4+ clones, with contracting CD8+ clones located in EMRA.

Constant-segment-primed 5'RACE gave TCR alpha and TCR beta cDNA libraries with sample barcodes and UMIs. TCRdb itself ran the 5' RACE reads through MiXCR, one entry per CDR3 protein. The data show under 550,000 distinct CDR3 sequences, 15% to 20% seen once. This CDR3 is 15 amino acids long. Germline assignment: CDR1 SGHTA and CDR2 FQGNSA. The J segment lost 2 bases and the V segment lost 2 bases, leaving 3 bases of the junction unmatched. This clonotype originated in an adult woman who had mild COVID-19 (a few samples of this study predate the infection). Cell type and time point are not known. Source material: PBMCs or a T cell subset sorted from them (not recorded which). The chain joins TRBV7-2 to TRBJ2-7; 10 nucleotides match TRBD2. This chain's CDR3 is CASSLSGGAPYEQYF. The CDR3 DNA reads as TGTGCCAGCAGCTTAAGCGGGGGGGCGCCCTACGAGCAGTACTTC.